Listed here are 13 T cell receptor beta chains from one sample, sequenced in a study of response to subunit inactivated influenza vaccine. MiXCR, applied by TCRdb to the RT-PCR reads, yields one record per CDR3 protein. The sample lists some 500,000 distinct CDR3 sequences; roughly 13% were seen once. Sample: PBMCs from blood, taken 35 to 45 days after vaccination. These receptors originate from a man in his forties or fifties who received an inactivated influenza vaccine.

This clonotype was detected a few times. The chain is built from TRBV28 and TRBJ2-3, with D possibly being TRBD2 (6 bases). The CDR3 covers 14 residues. Germline V lookup: CDR1 MDHEN, CDR2 SYDVKM. V lost 5 bases and J 2 bases, leaving 11 bases between the germline ends. CDR3 region: CASSRQGLTDTQYF. The CDR3 nucleotides are TGTGCCAGCAGTAGGCAGGGACTCACAGATACGCAGTATTTT.

J is TRBJ1-2 and V is TRBV28, with D tentatively TRBD1 (5 bases). Trimming shortened V by 4 bases and J by 4 bases, and 19 bases separated the two germline ends. This CDR3 has 16 amino acids. CDR1 and CDR2 (germline): MDHEN, SYDVKM. CDR3 nucleotides: TGTGCCAGCAGTTCGCCTGGGGCCCAGAGAGGCTATGGCTACACCTTC. Protein sequence: CASSSPGAQRGYGYTF.

This clonotype has just a few counts. The rearrangement uses TRBV29-1 and TRBJ2-7, with TRBD1 matching 7 bases. CDR1 is SQVTM, CDR2 ANQGSEA, per germline. Trimming cost V 1 base and J 2 bases; bases outside gene matches: 8. The CDR3 loop spans 15 amino acids. The CDR3 sequence is CSVEVSGQETYEQYF. The CDR3 DNA sequence: TGCAGCGTTGAAGTGTCCGGACAGGAGACCTACGAGCAGTACTTC.

The chain links TRBV11-3 to TRBJ2-1, with 9 bases that match TRBD2. Germline CDR1 reads SGHNT; CDR2 reads YENEEA. This CDR3 region has 16 residues. Trimming took 3 bases from V and 4 from J; bases not matched to a gene: 7. The CDR3 DNA sequence: TGTGCCAGCAGCTTGCAGGGCGGGGGGGTGTACAATGAGCAGTTCTTC. It is translated as CASSLQGGGVYNEQFF.

V and J are TRBV20-1 and TRBJ2-2, with 7 nucleotides matching TRBD1. The CDR3 contains 14 residues. Per the germline V gene, CDR1 is DFQATT and CDR2 is SNEGSKA (reference sequence). After removal of 1 base from V and 6 bases from J, the junction contained 5 bases not matched to a gene. This CDR3 reads CSARVEGAAGELFF. The CDR3 nucleotides are TGCAGTGCTAGAGTTGAGGGGGCAGCCGGGGAGCTGTTTTTT.

This clonotype was detected only a few times. The chain uses TRBV6-5 and TRBJ2-5; D is uncertain. Deletions cut 0 bases from V and 4 bases from J, with 9 bases between. The CDR3 has 14 residues. Germline CDR1 and CDR2: MNHEY and SVGAGI. In DNA, the CDR3 is TGTGCCAGCAGTTACTCGGTCAATAGAGAGACCCAGTACTTC. The encoded protein is CASSYSVNRETQYF.

This clonotype was seen a handful of times. This sequence joins TRBV6-1 and TRBJ1-6; TRBD1 agrees at 9 bases. With V trimmed by 5 bases and J by 8 bases, 10 bases remained unmatched. From germline, CDR1 is MNHNS and CDR2 SASEGT. The CDR3 has 16 amino acids. The CDR3 sequence is CASSRFTRQGDSPLHF. CDR3 in DNA: TGTGCCAGCAGTCGCTTTACCCGACAGGGGGATTCACCCCTCCACTTT.

In its sample, this clonotype was seen many times. The chain carries TRBV10-3 and TRBJ2-1, with 8 bases that match TRBD2. Germline CDR1 reads ENHRY; CDR2 reads SYGVKD. The CDR3 loop spans 16 amino acids. V lost 3 bases to trimming and J lost 5 bases; unmatched junction nucleotides: 9. CDR3 sequence reads: CAISDPERGPHNEQFF. The DNA for the CDR3 is TGTGCCATCAGTGACCCGGAGCGGGGGCCCCACAATGAGCAGTTCTTC.

This clonotype came up many times. The chain uses TRBV28 and TRBJ2-3; 8 bases are a match to TRBD2. J lost 5 bases, V lost 8 bases, and 12 bases had no gene match. The CDR3 extends over 15 amino acids. Germline V gene sequence: CDR1 MDHEN, CDR2 SYDVKM. The CDR3: CASSGGGAGGDTQYF. The CDR3 region has the DNA TGTGCCAGCTCCGGGGGGGGGGCTGGGGGAGATACGCAGTATTTT.

This clonotype was recorded many times. The genes are TRBV20-1 and TRBJ2-7, with 10 bases identical to TRBD1. The CDR3 has 11 residues. CDR1 DFQATT and CDR2 SNEGSKA come from the germline V gene (reference sequence). J was trimmed by 12 bases and V by 6 bases; bases with no gene match: 8. The CDR3 loop reads CSAAYRDRGYF. For the CDR3, the DNA is TGCAGTGCCGCCTACCGGGACAGGGGGTACTTC.

This clonotype was seen only a few times. This sequence joins TRBV18 and TRBJ2-5; D is possibly TRBD1 (7 bases). This CDR3 region has 15 residues. V gave up 2 bases and J gave up 5 bases, with 15 bases separating them. The V gene's germline CDR1 is KGHSH and CDR2 LQKENI. The CDR3 reads CASSPRRGLGETQYF. The DNA of the CDR3 is TGTGCCAGCTCACCAAGGAGGGGGCTTGGGGAGACCCAGTACTTC.

The chain is built from TRBV18 and TRBJ1-2, with D unclear. V lost 3 bases to trimming and J lost 6 bases, with 11 bases between them. The V gene's germline CDR1 is KGHSH and CDR2 LQKENI. This CDR3 has 13 residues. The CDR3 region is CASSPKARDGYTF. The DNA of the CDR3 is TGTGCCAGCTCACCGAAAGCGCGGGATGGCTACACCTTC.

This clonotype has only a few counts. The chain has TRBV2 and TRBJ2-1; D perhaps matches TRBD2 (5 bases). V lost 9 bases and J lost 4, with 10 bases in between. CDR3 length: 12 residues. Looked up from germline, CDR1 is SNHLY and CDR2 is FYNNEI. CDR3 sequence: CASKRGYNEQFF. Written as DNA, the CDR3 is TGTGCCAGTAAACGGGGTTACAATGAGCAGTTCTTC.